The rows below give T cell receptor beta chains drawn from one sample of a study of Tregs in tolerant kidney transplant recipients. Sequencing was performed with immunoSEQ multiplex PCR; in TCRdb, only in-frame clones are kept and a portion is missing. Of about 240,000 clones in the sample, 80% to 85% are singletons; the top ten hold around 0.68%. Sequencing was performed on CD4+ T cells from blood. The source is a human donor in good health. CDR3s include the opening cysteine and the closing phenylalanine or tryptophan.

j_gene | v_gene | CDR3aa
TRBJ2-5 | TRBV2 | CASSPMTSGGGETQYF
TRBJ2-5 | TRBV29-1 | CSVRRTIFQETQYF
TRBJ1-2 | TRBV7-9 | CASSLALGDGYTF
TRBJ2-3 | TRBV7-9 | CASSLAAGGRTDTQYF
TRBJ2-1 | TRBV29-1 | CSVGRPSSGGGLRNEQFF
- | TRBV6-5 | CASNSIRGSYEQYF
TRBJ2-1 | TRBV5-8 | CASSLARVPANEQFF
TRBJ2-7 | TRBV10-3 | CAISVGGAYEQYF
TRBJ2-7 | TRBV2 | CASRGTRGSYEQYF
TRBJ1-1 | TRBV15 | CATSRGQGIDEAFF
TRBJ2-5 | TRBV5-1 | CASSPHETAETQYF
TRBJ2-4 | TRBV10-1 | CASSEQGRDIQYF
TRBJ2-7 | TRBV7-8 | CASSSDRRRSYEQYF
TRBJ2-5 | TRBV27 | CASSLGKTQYF
TRBJ2-2 | TRBV2 | CATTQGATGELFF
TRBJ2-2 | TRBV19 | CASSNPQRGGRELFF
TRBJ2-5 | TRBV6-6 | CASSPPTSGGETQYF
TRBJ2-5 | TRBV29-1 | CSEQGSGETQYF
TRBJ1-1 | TRBV6-6 | CASSSTGATEAFF
TRBJ2-5 | TRBV15 | CATSRAPAGGQETQYF
TRBJ1-5 | TRBV11-2 | CASSTRPSNQPQHF
TRBJ1-2 | TRBV15 | CATSSGTGEGYTF
TRBJ2-1 | TRBV14 | CASRRTGQYNEQFF
TRBJ2-5 | TRBV11-2 | CASSRRRESGETQYF
TRBJ1-2 | TRBV10-1 | CASSDGHGGYTF
TRBJ2-1 | TRBV29-1 | CSVGQREGGEQFF
TRBJ2-2 | TRBV4-1 | CASSQATARNTGELFF
TRBJ1-1 | TRBV2 | CASSDEQGNTEAFF
TRBJ1-2 | TRBV2 | CAGSNEGVGGYTF
TRBJ1-1 | TRBV5-1 | CASSLALANTEAFF
TRBJ2-1 | TRBV4-1 | CASSQRDLAGGPNEQFF
TRBJ1-4 | TRBV7-9 | CASSLVGRAKEKLFF
TRBJ1-2 | TRBV5-1 | CASSLDRPSYGYTF
TRBJ1-2 | TRBV11-2 | CASSSTGTANYGYTF
TRBJ1-3 | TRBV6-5 | CASSYRDRVNTIYF
TRBJ2-5 | TRBV18 | CASSPWTRGRGETQYF
TRBJ2-3 | TRBV29-1 | CSVERLAVTDTQYF
TRBJ2-1 | TRBV6-5 | CASTDRGNNEQFF
TRBJ2-5 | TRBV9 | CASNPGEVGEQYF
TRBJ1-2 | TRBV27 | CASSFNGLNYGYTF
TRBJ2-1 | TRBV12-5 | CASTSLDEQFF
TRBJ2-7 | TRBV18 | CASSPQGQGTYEQYF
TRBJ1-6 | TRBV11-2 | CASSPRTYNSPLHF
TRBJ1-4 | TRBV11-2 | CASSFTHGEKLFF
TRBJ1-2 | TRBV6-5 | CASSPQGRAKNGYTF
TRBJ2-4 | TRBV6-5 | CASSYGLGPAKNIQYF